This is a list of T cell receptor beta chains from one sample in a study of blood T cell repertoires in COVID-19. Some clones are missing from TCRdb's copy, which holds only in-frame ones; the method was immunoSEQ multiplex PCR. The profile covers approximately 89,000 clones, with about 85% appearing a single time and more than 4.5% taken by the ten largest. Input material: peripheral blood. Every receptor here comes from a man aged 70 or older with acute or convalescent COVID-19. CDR3s include the opening cysteine and the closing phenylalanine or tryptophan. A D gene is named only where the DNA matches it firmly. Expanded clones are given a class, and other clones once, few, many or no size at all.

j_call clone_size d_call v_call cdr3_nt cdr3_aa
TRBJ1-5 . . TRBV15 TGTGCCACCAGCATACAGCGGGCTAATCAGCCCCAGCATTTT CATSIQRANQPQHF
TRBJ2-5 . TRBD2 TRBV7-3 TGTGCCAGCAGCCGTACCGGGACTAGCGGGGGGCTAAAAGAGACCCAGTACTTC CASSRTGTSGGLKETQYF
TRBJ2-7 . TRBD2 TRBV28 TGTGCCAGCACCCAAGGGAGGGGAGTCTACGAGCAGTACTTC CASTQGRGVYEQYF
TRBJ2-1 . . TRBV3-1/TRBV3-2 TGTGCCAGCAGCCAAGTGTTGTTAGCGCATGAGCAGTTCTTC CASSQVLLAHEQFF
TRBJ1-2 . TRBD1 TRBV19 TGTGCCAGCGAACAGACAGGGACGAGATATGGCTACACCTTC CASEQTGTRYGYTF
TRBJ1-1 . . TRBV19 TGTGCCAGTAGTATAAGCAGGGGATCGAACACTGAAGCTTTCTTT CASSISRGSNTEAFF
TRBJ2-2 . TRBD2 TRBV6-6 TGTGCCAGCAGTGAGCGGGGGCCCGGGGAGCTGTTTTTT CASSERGPGELFF
TRBJ2-5 . TRBD2 TRBV2 TGTGCCAGCACCGGGGGGGGAACACAAGAGACCCAGTACTTC CASTGGGTQETQYF
TRBJ1-1 . . TRBV6-6 TGTGCCAGCAATACTCAGGGGAGAGGGGACACTGAAGCTTTCTTT CASNTQGRGDTEAFF
TRBJ2-5 . TRBD1 TRBV11-3 TGTGCCAGCAGCCCCGACAGGGGAGAGACCCAGTACTTC CASSPDRGETQYF
TRBJ1-5 . TRBD1 TRBV4-1 TGCGCCAGCAGCCCCTGGACAGGGCGGGGTCAGCCCCAGCATTTT CASSPWTGRGQPQHF
TRBJ2-7 . TRBD2 TRBV19 TGTGCCAGTAGTATGGTGGCGGGGGGGCCGAAACTCGGTTACGAGCAGTACTTC CASSMVAGGPKLGYEQYF
TRBJ2-5 . . TRBV3-1/TRBV3-2 TGTGCCAGCAGCCTCACCGCGGAGACCCAGTACTTC CASSLTAETQYF
TRBJ1-5 . TRBD1 TRBV23-1 TGCGCCAGCAGTCAATACATCCCGGGACAGGGATCCAATCAGCCCCAGCATTTT CASSQYIPGQGSNQPQHF
TRBJ1-2 . . TRBV5-5 TGTGCCAGCAGCAACACACAGGCAGCCGGCTATGGCTACACCTTC CASSNTQAAGYGYTF
TRBJ1-6 . TRBD1 TRBV28 TGTGCCAGCAGTCGCTCCGGGACAGGGGACGGTTCACCCCTCCACTTT CASSRSGTGDGSPLHF
TRBJ1-6 . . TRBV6-6 TGTGCCAGCAGCCCCGCGGGGGCCTATAATTCACCCCTCCACTTT CASSPAGAYNSPLHF
TRBJ1-2 . . TRBV7-8 TGTGCCAGCAGCTTAGAGCAGGGCAATGGCTACACCTTC CASSLEQGNGYTF
TRBJ1-5 . . TRBV6-4 TGTGCCAGGGGGAGGCTCAATCAGCCCCAGCATTTT CARGRLNQPQHF
TRBJ1-2 . . TRBV13 TGTGCCAGCAGCCCCGGGGGCGGGGGGTATGGCTATGGCTACACCTTC CASSPGGGGYGYGYTF
TRBJ2-1 few TRBD2 TRBV10-1 TGCGCCAGCAGTGAGAGGACTAGCGGGTTGCTTGAGCAGTTCTTC CASSERTSGLLEQFF
TRBJ2-1 . TRBD2 TRBV5-6 TGTGCCAGCAGCTTGGTAGCGGGCCCTGAGCAGTTCTTC CASSLVAGPEQFF
TRBJ2-2 . TRBD1 TRBV5-5 TGTGCCAGCAGCTCGGTACAGGGGGTGGGAACCGGGGAGCTGTTTTTT CASSSVQGVGTGELFF
TRBJ1-6 few . TRBV6-2/TRBV6-3 TGTGCCAGCAGTTACTTAGCGGATGGAGGCAATTCACCCCTCCACTTT CASSYLADGGNSPLHF